This T cell receptor (beta chain) originates from a study of T cell changes during pregnancy in multiple sclerosis. Repertoires were generated with immunoSEQ multiplex PCR, while TCRdb's copy carries only in-frame clones and drops some. The sample has tens of thousands of clones; around 92% are singletons. The CDR3 loop spans 16 amino acids. The V gene's germline CDR1 is LNHDA and CDR2 SQIVND (reference sequence). V lost 5 bases and J lost 2; bases outside the gene matches: 9. The material was peripheral blood, obtained before pregnancy. This chain joins TRBV19 and TRBJ1-5, with 7 bases fitting TRBD1. This TCR was sampled from a female donor with multiple sclerosis, enrolled in a pregnancy study. The CDR3 loop reads CASSPSGGGGNQPQHF. For the CDR3, the DNA is TGTGCCAGTAGTCCGAGTGGAGGGGGCGGCAATCAGCCCCAGCATTTT.